This TCR beta chain comes out of a study of cytomegalovirus exposure and HLA in healthy donors (dated by TCRdb to about 2017). About the investigation overall: According to an earlier analysis of 450 to 650 of the donors, about 179 million T cells yielded 117 million unique TCR beta sequences and 276 Gb of sequence data. In an earlier analysis of roughly 600 of the donors, high-throughput TCR beta sequencing was used to judge whether each TCR beta V gene segment behaved as functional or pseudogenic. In a later genetic analysis, genome-wide SNP genotypes for about three fifths of the 666 donors were used, and that subset was treated as a discovery cohort. Rather than using new phenotypic data, the later analysis identified candidate immune exposures from TCR beta sequences and from how often those sequences occurred across donors. The study aimed to test whether signatures of past pathogen exposure could be identified by cataloging public T cell receptors. Because of strong linkage in the cohort, five DR-DQ haplotypes were treated as single units for association and clustering. The study used immunosequencing to profile the T cell repertoires of approximately 630 subjects and linked those repertoires to cytomegalovirus serostatus. The genetic ancestry cluster associated with self-reported Caucasian donors included over 65% of the roughly 400 genotyped donors. Among about 360 genotyped donors of the cohort, an average of 235,054 unique TCR beta nucleotide sequences were sequenced per donor, around 20% of them non-productive. To predict cytomegalovirus infection status, the study combined high-throughput TCR immunosequencing, statistical association of individual TCRs with disease status, and machine learning. Approximately 310 gigabases of sequencing data and around 87 million unique TCR sequences were included in an early release covering about 620 HLA-typed donors. Alongside the repertoire data, information on donor age, sex, ethnicity and CMV serostatus was compiled. All discovery cohort repertoires had been generated using a single sequencing platform. In addition to the first cohort of approximately 650 subjects, a separate validation cohort of 120 different subjects was used. In a later analysis, previously published TCR beta repertoires from roughly 710 donors were re-analyzed and high-resolution HLA genotyping was added so that TCR occurrence patterns could be studied. Class I and class II HLA loci were covered by the typing at four-digit resolution. The number of donors typed differed by locus, with roughly 629-640 for A, B, C, DRB1 and DQB1, around 520 for DQA1, over 600 for DPA1, and some 450 for DPB1. The paper's findings and limits, for the study overall: The classifier was reported to diagnose cytomegalovirus status with high specificity and sensitivity in both the original cohort and the validation cohort. It was suggested by the authors that the approach could potentially be generalized to other disease states and immunological phenotypes. In a later analysis, TCR association rates were found to vary across HLA loci, with the most associated TCRs seen for DRB1 alleles and the fewest for HLA-C alleles. Because counts were too low, about 15 rarely observed V segments, including chromosome 9 orphons, were left out of the earlier analysis of about 500 of the donors. A later analysis reported that several top co-occurrence clusters appeared linked to parvovirus B19, influenza, CMV and Epstein-Barr virus. Some IMGT-functional V segments, including TRBV6-2 and TRBV6-3, could not be distinguished by the 87-base-pair reads and were therefore excluded. In this cohort, only TCR beta chains were sequenced, and detectable features were limited by the absence of alpha or paired-chain data. Across donors, most TCR sequences were observed very rarely, whereas some public TCRs were present in many individuals. Correlated functional status among segregating V segments might be attributable to linkage disequilibrium, but an unknown experimental factor could not be ruled out. For the cohort, immune exposure information was limited to CMV serostatus. When HLA alleles, especially DR and DQ, strongly co-occurred, attributing TCR associations to individual alleles was difficult. In vitro tests confirmed that three of the cytomegalovirus-associated TCR beta chains recognize cytomegalovirus antigens. A further reported finding was that TCR beta sequences accurately predicted the HLA-A and HLA-B alleles for most subjects in the first cohort. HLA typing was unavailable for some donors at each locus, so association tests used only the typed subset. A later genetic analysis associated a missense DCLRE1C variant with V-gene and J-gene trimming of TCR beta chains, and an independent cohort replicated the association. An earlier analysis of several hundred of the donors showed that most TCR beta V segments appeared in productive rearrangements either about 87% or about 30% of the time, which broadly matched IMGT annotations. A group of highly shared sequence variants was considered likely to be a technical artifact of the sequencing pipeline. In a later analysis, HLA-associated TCR beta chains showed more clonal expansion and lower generation probabilities than non-associated chains that were equally common. Compared with the approximately 720-donor mean, donors in an Asian-associated ancestry cluster had fewer N-insertions in productive TCRs, according to a later genetic analysis. At a false discovery rate of 0.05, a later analysis linked roughly 17,000 TCR beta sequences to specific HLA alleles. In the study, roughly 160 TCR beta chains were listed as associated with cytomegalovirus. Roughly uniform sequencing depth across donors was assumed in presence/absence analyses, although this assumption may not hold. According to a later analysis, most CMV-associated TCR beta chains appeared to be HLA-restricted, and the HLA associations seemed to be driven largely by CMV exposure.

The CDR3 goes from the cysteine to the phenylalanine over 13 residues. CDR3 DNA is the only sequence kept; it has 39 bases, read in frame from the first base. In total, approximately 690 healthy bone marrow donors made up the cohort. At the time of sampling, every cohort member was nominally healthy, though immune exposures that went unrecorded were likely present. The donor tested CMV seronegative and was one of the 352 seronegative cohort members. A peripheral blood sample was collected from each donor, and TCR beta sequencing was performed on peripheral blood mononuclear cells. The Qiagen DNeasy Blood Extraction Kit was used to extract genomic DNA from the blood cell samples. The library came from the immunoSEQ multiplex PCR assay. A mixture of 60 forward primers for TCR Vbeta segments and 13 reverse primers for TCR Jbeta segments was used in the multiplex PCR. Amplification of the CDR3 region of rearranged TCR beta genes was performed with a multiplex PCR assay on genomic DNA. Amplified TCR beta libraries were sequenced as 87-base-pair reads on the Illumina HiSeq System. From the authors' description of their analysis: Across the 500 to 700 repertoires, a later analysis counted around 80 million unique TCR beta chains, some 11 million of which were shared by at least two donors. To remove PCR and sequencing errors, raw reads were error-corrected and collapsed into unique sequences using a nearest-neighbor algorithm that merged closely related sequences. Alignment of CDR3 sequences to IMGT reference sequences was used to assign V, D and J gene segments. For a sequence to be retained, a match of at least six nucleotides to both a V gene segment and a J gene segment was required. A rearrangement counted as productive if the CDR3 had no stop codons and remained in frame with V and J, and every other rearrangement counted as non-productive. CDR3 was defined by IMGT convention, running from the second conserved V-encoded cysteine to the conserved J-encoded phenylalanine. The earlier analysis of some 540 of the donors excluded any sequence lacking an unambiguous match to a single V gene segment. In an earlier analysis of several hundred of the donors, V segments were called functional above 56.7% productive rearrangements and were called segregating when the between-donor standard deviation exceeded 5%. A statistical classification framework was built to diagnose cytomegalovirus status from the catalog of TCR beta chain sequences. V and J gene assignment, in a later analysis, came from comparing TCR nucleotide sequences with IMGT/GENE-DB human TR gene sequences. Using the TCRdist pipeline, a later analysis assigned CDR3 sequences along with most-parsimonious VDJ recombination scenarios. In a later analysis, each TCR beta chain was defined by its CDR3 amino acid sequence together with its V-gene family, and reads without a unique V-gene family were excluded. To address suspected cross-contamination and a sequencing artifact, a later analysis removed roughly 580 highly shared, low-generation-probability nucleotide sequences. A later analysis calculated a clonal expansion index for each public chain from normalized within-repertoire ranks of inferred template counts. In a later analysis, generation probabilities were computed with a VDJ recombination model fitted to out-of-frame rearrangements, and the resulting probabilities were checked against IGoR. A later analysis scored TCR-TCR, TCR-HLA and TCR-CMV co-occurrence with hypergeometric tests, applying a repertoire-size bias correction to TCR pairs. False discovery rates were estimated in a later analysis by permuting HLA or CMV assignments 20 times. In a later analysis, co-occurring TCRs were grouped using DBSCAN, with TCRdist sequence similarity added in when clustering inside HLA-allele-positive subsets. Repertoires with fewer than 30,000 or more than 120,000 public chains were left out of co-occurrence clustering, as were roughly five repertoires with anomalous nucleotide sharing. TCRdb's version of the immuneACCESS table is confined to in-frame rearrangements and falls short of the full clone set. An unresolved V gene accounts for under half of the shortfall where checked; the remainder is of unknown origin. The D gene and trimming were derived from the DNA, and the V and J assignments and clone size from that table. The sample records 170,000 or so clones, around 74% of which are singletons. Just under 3% of the sample belongs to the ten largest clones.

As for this clone: This receptor's antigen is unknown. No per-base quality is available; no much larger clone lies one base away.

Recombination linked TRBV21-1 to TRBJ2-3; TRBD1, the table's D call, was not compared with the DNA. TRBV21-1 is tagged as a pseudogene. Sequencing input: PBMCs. This clonotype was obtained from a male donor in good health and CMV-seronegative. The encoded CDR3 is CASSGQNTDTQYF. The nucleotide sequence reads as follows: TGTGCCAGCAGCGGGCAGAACACAGATACGCAGTATTTT.